The 9 T cell receptor beta chains below come from one sample, sequenced in a study of human T cells and chemical hapten exposure. TCRdb itself ran the RACE reads through MiXCR, one entry per CDR3 protein. The repertoire holds nearly 80,000 distinct CDR3 sequences, 10% seen once, with 1.4% in the top ten. Time point: patch test 1, 2 weeks after DPC sensitization. Treatment meaning: therapeutic diphenylcyclopropenone sensitization with weekly scalp DPC. Source: whole blood, taken in connection with sensitization to the hapten diphenylcyclopropenone (DPC). These receptors came from a woman between 50 and 59 years old with alopecia areata. Some clones in this sample may be carry-over from other donors' samples.

The chain carries TRBV3-1 and TRBJ2-4; a weak D match, TRBD2 (6 bases). The germline V gene encodes CDR1 LGHDT and CDR2 YNNKEL (reference sequence). V gave up 3 bases and J gave up 12 bases, with 18 bases separating them. There are 14 residues in the CDR3. DNA for the CDR3: TGTGCCAGCAGCCACGGGAGCGGCCTAGGTCATCAGTACTTC. Encoded protein: CASSHGSGLGHQYF.

V and J are TRBV18 and TRBJ1-1; D is perhaps TRBD1 (5 bases). Deletions cut 3 bases from V and 7 bases from J, with 9 bases between. CDR3 length equals 12 residues. Germline assignment: CDR1 KGHSH and CDR2 LQKENI. In DNA form, the CDR3 reads TGTGCCAGCTCACCGGCAGGGCGTGAAGCTTTCTTT. This encodes CASSPAGREAFF.

This clonotype was picked up a small number of times. The rearrangement links TRBV9 to TRBJ2-5; TRBD2 matches 15 bases. With V trimmed by 3 bases and J by 4 bases, 4 bases remained unmatched. Germline assignment: CDR1 SGDLS and CDR2 YYNGEE. The CDR3 sequence is 16 residues long. The CDR3 sequence: CASSAGTSGRRETQYF. Here the CDR3 DNA reads TGTGCCAGCAGCGCCGGGACTAGCGGGAGGCGAGAGACCCAGTACTTC.

This clonotype was observed many times. This chain joins TRBV5-1 and TRBJ2-5; D is unresolved. Germline assignment: CDR1 SGHRS and CDR2 YFSETQ. This CDR3 has 15 amino acids. The ends were cut back, 0 bases at V and 3 bases at J, with 12 bases in the middle. This chain's CDR3 is CASSLGQRAEETQYF. As DNA, the CDR3 is TGCGCCAGCAGCTTGGGGCAGCGAGCCGAAGAGACCCAGTACTTC.

This clonotype has just a few counts. V usage is TRBV23-1 and J usage is TRBJ2-7; 9 positions agree with TRBD2. TRBV23-1 is known as an ORF, though its function is uncertain. Trimming cost V 3 bases and J 6 bases; bases outside gene matches: 9. This CDR3 contains 15 residues. CDR3 loop: CASSHPGLAPAEQYF. DNA for the CDR3: TGCGCCAGCAGTCACCCGGGACTAGCCCCAGCCGAGCAGTACTTC.

The V gene is TRBV11-3, the J gene TRBJ2-1; no clear D gene. The V end lost 0 bases, the J end lost 7 bases, and 13 bases lay between the germline ends. Germline loops: CDR1 SGHNT, CDR2 YENEEA. This CDR3 has 15 amino acids. The CDR3 loop is CASSLDKQPINEQFF. The CDR3 nucleotides read TGTGCCAGCAGCTTAGATAAGCAGCCCATAAATGAGCAGTTCTTC.

A few counts support this clonotype. The chain recombines TRBV7-6 with TRBJ1-6, with TRBD1 matching 7 bases. Germline loops: CDR1 SGHVS, CDR2 FNYEAQ. This CDR3 is 14 amino acids long. Trimming at V came to 6 bases and at J to 5 bases, leaving 4 bases not matched to a gene. The CDR3 region is CASRSGTDNSPLHF. In nucleotides, the CDR3 is TGTGCCAGCAGATCCGGGACAGATAATTCACCCCTCCACTTT.

This clonotype was detected many times. The chain links TRBV7-2 to TRBJ2-3; no clear D gene. From germline, CDR1 is SGHTA and CDR2 FQGNSA. CDR3 size: 13 residues. V gave up 4 bases and J gave up 4 bases, with 9 bases separating them. The CDR3 DNA reads TGTGCCAGCAGCTCGTATACGGCAGATACGCAGTATTTT. Translating it yields CASSSYTADTQYF.

Only a few counts were recorded for this clonotype. Here the CDR3 reads CASSLWSMDSSSGANVLTF. The CDR3 DNA sequence: TGTGCCAGCAGCTTATGGTCTATGGACAGTAGCTCTGGGGCCAACGTCCTGACTTTC. V usage is TRBV7-2 and J usage is TRBJ2-6; the D gene is possibly TRBD1 (6 bases). Germline loops: CDR1 SGHTA, CDR2 FQGNSA. Trimming shortened V by 2 bases and J by 0 bases, and 17 bases separated the two germline ends. The CDR3 totals 19 residues.